The present TCR beta chain was sequenced within a study of blood T cell repertoires in COVID-19. Study-level information: Donors in the United States, Italy and Spain gave samples during acute or convalescent COVID-19.

This CDR3 spans 15 amino acids. V was cut by 6 bases and J by 4 bases, with 13 bases left in between. The germline CDR1 and CDR2 sequences are MDHEN and SYDVKM. Original handling: Researchers report that nucleated cell counts were estimated from reference gene primer amplification. Profiled with immunoSEQ multiplex PCR; TCRdb holds only in-frame clones, not every one. The V and J calls and clone size come from that table; D and trimming were worked out from the DNA. This sample has about 140,000 clones, with around 78% found just once. The specimen sequenced was peripheral blood. This receptor was taken from a woman aged 60-70 years with acute or convalescent COVID-19. V is TRBV28 and J is TRBJ2-6; D is possibly TRBD2 (6 bases). As DNA, the CDR3 is TGTGCCAGCAGGAACGGAGGGGTCGGGGCCAACGTCCTGACTTTC. Its translation: CASRNGGVGANVLTF.